Presented here are 10 T cell receptor beta chains from one specimen sequenced in a study of CD8+CD57+ T cells in acquired aplastic anemia. CDR3 and TCR beta VDJ profiling relied on a genomic DNA template. TCRdb itself ran the reads through MiXCR, one entry per CDR3 protein. In the table there are 200,000 or so distinct CDR3 sequences, about 62% of which are singletons. An expansion of CD8+CD57+ cells by flow cytometry had been shown in patients chosen for sequencing. Specimen: sorted CD4+, CD8+, or CD8+CD57+ T cells (not recorded which) from PBMCs. These TCRs come from a human donor with aplastic anemia.

To note about this clonotype: A read error may account for a junction end that differs from germline. The chain has TRBV30 and TRBJ1-5; no reliable D call. CDR3 length: 17 amino acids. In germline, CDR1 is GTSNPN, CDR2 SVGIG (reference sequence). This CDR3 is CDWSSDVCSSDLQPQHF. In nucleotides, the CDR3 is TGTGACTGGAGTTCAGACGTGTGCTCTTCCGATCTTCAGCCCCAGCATTTT.

Points on this clonotype: One end of the junction is discordant with germline, which a read error may explain. The chain has TRBV2 and TRBJ2-7; D gene unclear. Germline V lookup: CDR1 SNHLY, CDR2 FYNNEI. This CDR3 region has 12 residues. CDR3 protein: CATSPGLYEQYF. The CDR3, as DNA: TGTGCCACCAGTCCCGGGCTATACGAGCAGTACTTC.

V and J are TRBV14 and TRBJ2-5; D gene uncertain. Trimming removed 4 bases from V and 2 bases from J, with 14 bases in between. The CDR3 totals 15 residues. Germline values: CDR1 SGHDN, CDR2 FVKESK. CDR3 in DNA: TGTGCCAGCAGCCGCATAGTGGGGTCTCAAGAGACCCAGTACTTC. Residues: CASSRIVGSQETQYF.

The CDR3: CASKIRTEAFF. The DNA for the CDR3 is TGTGCCAGTAAGATAAGAACTGAAGCTTTCTTT. V gene TRBV19 combines with J gene TRBJ1-1; no firm D call. Deletions cut 7 bases from V and 5 bases from J, with 8 bases between. Germline CDR1 reads LNHDA; CDR2 reads SQIVND (reference sequence). The CDR3 loop spans 11 amino acids.

The rearrangement uses TRBV10-3 and TRBJ2-1, with 11 bases aligning to TRBD2. The CDR3 is 14 residues long. Germline CDR1 is ENHRY and CDR2 is SYGVKD. The V and J ends lost 7 bases and 5 bases, in that order; junction bases with no gene match: 4. DNA of the CDR3: TGTGCCATCAACTCGGGACTAGCGGACAATGAGCAGTTCTTC. It encodes CAINSGLADNEQFF.

The J gene is TRBJ1-6, the V gene TRBV7-8, with no clear D. Germline CDR1 reads SGHVS; CDR2 reads FQNEAQ. The CDR3 is made up of 15 amino acids. The V and J ends lost 1 base and 10 bases respectively, with 14 bases between them. CDR3 nucleotide sequence: TGTGCCAGCAGCTTAGTTGCGTCTCACGGATCACCCCTCCACTTT. Its translation: CASSLVASHGSPLHF.

This clonotype was seen many times. The chain is built from TRBV7-9 and TRBJ1-1; no definite D call. This CDR3 has 12 residues. In germline, CDR1 is SEHNR, CDR2 FQNEAQ (reference sequence). Trimming stripped 4 bases from V and 10 bases from J, with 13 bases between. The CDR3 is CASSYRTVGAFF. In DNA, the CDR3 is TGTGCCAGCAGCTATAGGACGGTTGGAGCTTTCTTT.

V and J are TRBV12-5 and TRBJ1-2, with a tentative D call TRBD1 (6 bases). The germline gives CDR1 LGHNT, CDR2 FRNRAP. The V end lost 0 bases, the J end lost 8 bases, and 16 bases lay between the germline ends. The CDR3 has 15 residues. Written as DNA, the CDR3 is TGTGCTAGTGGTTTGGTCCGAAACAACAGGGTCGGCTACACCTTC. It is translated as CASGLVRNNRVGYTF.

This clonotype appeared once. V is TRBV2 and J is TRBJ1-6, with 7 bases matching TRBD1. With 5 bases clipped from V and 9 bases from J, the junction kept 7 bases outside the gene matches. Germline V gene data show CDR1 as SNHLY and CDR2 as FYNNEI. There are 14 residues in the CDR3. In DNA form, the CDR3 reads TGTGCCAGCAGTTCGGGACAGAGGGGTTCACCCCTCCACTTT. It encodes CASSSGQRGSPLHF. Based on the CDR3 plus reference TRBV2 and TRBJ1-6, the full variable domain is EPEVTQTPSHQVTQMGQEVILRCVPISNHLYFYWYRQILGQKVEFLVSFYNNEISEKSEIFDDQFSVERPDGSNFTLKIRSTKLEDSAMYFCASSSGQRGSPLHFGNGTRLTVT.

A remark on this clonotype: An end of the junction differs from the germline gene, which may be a read error. The chain carries TRBV19 and TRBJ2-3; D call uncertain. The CDR3 has 14 amino acids. From germline, CDR1 is LNHDA and CDR2 SQIVND (reference sequence). The CDR3 reads CAGSTRWQTDTQYF. Here the CDR3 DNA reads TGTGCCGGTAGTACGCGGTGGCAGACAGATACGCAGTATTTT.